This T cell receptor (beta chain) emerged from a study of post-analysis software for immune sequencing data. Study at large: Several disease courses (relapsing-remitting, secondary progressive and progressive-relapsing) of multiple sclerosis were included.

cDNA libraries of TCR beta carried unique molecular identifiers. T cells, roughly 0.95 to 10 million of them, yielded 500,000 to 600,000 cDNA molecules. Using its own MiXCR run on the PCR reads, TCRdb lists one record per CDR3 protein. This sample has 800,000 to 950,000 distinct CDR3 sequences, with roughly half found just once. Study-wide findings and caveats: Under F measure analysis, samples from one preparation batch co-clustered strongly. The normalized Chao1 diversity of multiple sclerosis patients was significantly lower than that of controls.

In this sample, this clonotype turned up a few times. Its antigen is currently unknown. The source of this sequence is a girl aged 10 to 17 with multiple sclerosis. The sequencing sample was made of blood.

CDR3 residues: CASSAYRGAQETQYF. The CDR3 nucleotides are TGTGCCAGCAGTGCCTACAGGGGGGCCCAAGAGACCCAGTACTTC. The V gene is TRBV27, the J gene TRBJ2-5; 8 bases map to TRBD1. The CDR3 runs 15 residues. V dropped 5 bases and J dropped 1; count of bases not matched to a gene: 6. CDR1 is MNHEY, CDR2 SMNVEV, per germline (reference sequence).